This TCR beta chain was recovered during a study of T cells in lung cancer brain metastases. Broader study findings: Few clones were shared between paired lesions (mean Morisita around 0.2); most were lesion-specific.

About this clone: Its matching antigen is unknown.

Clones were sequenced by immunoSEQ multiplex PCR, and TCRdb holds only the in-frame ones, with some missing. The sample yields about a thousand clones, 85% seen once. Germline V CDR1 and CDR2: MDHEN, SYDVKM. The germline V and J ends were trimmed by 10 bases and 6 bases, with 21 bases remaining between them. This CDR3 spans 14 amino acids. Sequencing input: tumor tissue from a brain metastasis. The chain carries TRBV28 and TRBJ1-2; D is perhaps TRBD1 (5 bases). This TCR was recovered from a woman in her 70s with non-small cell lung cancer that had spread to the brain. DNA for the CDR3: TGTGCCACTCATACCCTGGGGGGGAGACATGGCTACACCTTC. It translates to CATHTLGGRHGYTF.